These 31 T cell receptor beta chains share one sample of origin, sequenced in a study of OX40 agonist ivuxolimab in advanced cancers. Assay: immunoSEQ multiplex PCR; the TCRdb copy retains only in-frame clones and omits some. Among some 66,000 clones, roughly 84% were seen once, and the ten largest hold about 0.37%. The specimen comprised CD4+ or CD8+ T cells sorted from blood, sampled in a trial of the OX40 agonist ivuxolimab. These receptors came from an adult with an advanced solid tumor such as melanoma, head and neck, liver or kidney cancer.

The genes are TRBV11-2 and TRBJ2-5; D not certain. Germline loops: CDR1 SGHAT, CDR2 FQNNGV. The CDR3 is 11 amino acids. V lost 7 bases, J lost 4 bases, and 7 bases lay in between. The CDR3 DNA sequence: TGTGCCAGCACCCCCGGAGAGACCCAGTACTTC. It is translated as CASTPGETQYF.

V gene TRBV15 combines with J gene TRBJ2-7, with 11 bases aligning to TRBD1. There are 15 residues in the CDR3. The germline V gene encodes CDR1 LNHNV and CDR2 YYDKDF (reference sequence). With V trimmed by 2 bases and J by 2 bases, 2 bases remained unmatched. CDR3 coding DNA: TGTGCCACCAGCAGACCGGGACAGGGGGCCTACGAGCAGTACTTC. Its translation is CATSRPGQGAYEQYF.

This chain links TRBV4-3 with TRBJ2-7; D is possibly TRBD1 (5 bases). Looked up from germline, CDR1 is LGHNA and CDR2 is YSLEER. The V and J ends lost 0 bases and 3 bases respectively, with 6 bases between them. The CDR3 runs 13 residues. In DNA, the CDR3 is TGCGCCAGCAGCCAAGAGCAGGGCTACGAGCAGTACTTC. Translation: CASSQEQGYEQYF.

The genes are TRBV19 and TRBJ2-5; D assignment may be TRBD1 or TRBD2 (6 bases each). The CDR3 runs to 17 residues. CDR1 is LNHDA, CDR2 SQIVND, per germline (reference sequence). Trimming shortened V by 2 bases and J by 4 bases, and 20 bases separated the two germline ends. CDR3 residues: CASSISWGAGLRETQYF. CDR3 DNA: TGTGCCAGTAGTATATCCTGGGGGGCGGGTTTGAGAGAGACCCAGTACTTC.

V is TRBV20-1 and J is TRBJ2-3; a possible D gene is TRBD2 (5 bases). CDR1 and CDR2 from the germline V gene are DFQATT and SNEGSKA (reference sequence). The CDR3 sequence is 11 residues long. Between the trimmed V and J ends, which lost 7 bases and 5 bases, there was a span of 10 bases. The CDR3 DNA sequence: TGCAGTGGGGAGTCAGGAGATACGCAGTATTTT. This gives the protein CSGESGDTQYF.

This clone turned up a few times. The chain joins TRBV28 to TRBJ2-5, with D perhaps TRBD1 (6 bases). The CDR3 sequence is 15 residues long. CDR1 and CDR2 from the germline V gene are MDHEN and SYDVKM. Between the trimmed V and J ends, which lost 5 bases and 10 bases, there was a span of 23 bases. CDR3 DNA sequence: TGTGCCAGCAGTCCGCCAGAGCCAGGCAGGGGAATCCAGTACTTC. Translated: CASSPPEPGRGIQYF. Full variable domain (rest looked up from reference TRBV28 and TRBJ2-5): DVKVTQSSRYLVKRTGEKVFLECVQDMDHENMFWYRQDPGLGLRLIYFSYDVKMKEKGDIPEGYSVSREKKERFSLILESASTNQTSMYLCASSPPEPGRGIQYFGPGTRLLVL.

The chain couples TRBV11-2 to TRBJ2-2; weak D call: TRBD1 (8 bases). V was cut by 5 bases and J by 1 base, with 17 bases left in between. Looked up from germline, CDR1 is SGHAT and CDR2 is FQNNGV. The CDR3 extends over 17 amino acids. The CDR3 DNA is TGTGCCAGCAGCCCCCCGACAGGGGAGGGGAACACCGGGGAGCTGTTTTTT. Translating gives CASSPPTGEGNTGELFF.

The chain links TRBV2 to TRBJ1-1; unclear D gene. The CDR3 is 13 residues long. Germline V CDR1 and CDR2: SNHLY, FYNNEI. V shed 1 base and J shed 2 bases, with 5 bases lying between them. Here the CDR3 reads CASSEGRNTEAFF. For the CDR3, the DNA is TGTGCCAGCAGTGAAGGCAGAAACACTGAAGCTTTCTTT.

V and J are TRBV10-1 and TRBJ2-5; 9 nucleotides agree with TRBD2. The J segment lost 1 base and the V segment lost 2 bases, leaving 5 bases of the junction unmatched. The V gene's germline CDR1 is WNHNN and CDR2 SYGVQD (reference sequence). This CDR3 region has 16 residues. Here the CDR3 reads CASSEGLAGSQETQYF. DNA of the CDR3: TGCGCCAGCAGTGAGGGGCTAGCGGGGTCCCAAGAGACCCAGTACTTC.

This chain connects TRBV7-2 to TRBJ1-1; 7 nucleotides agree with TRBD1. The V gene's germline CDR1 is SGHTA and CDR2 FQGNSA. V shed 2 bases and J 3 bases; nucleotides not matched to a gene: 6. This CDR3 contains 15 residues. The CDR3 spells CASSLKGQSDTEAFF. The CDR3 DNA is TGTGCCAGCAGCTTAAAGGGACAGTCGGACACTGAAGCTTTCTTT. Based on the CDR3 plus reference TRBV7-2 and TRBJ1-1, the full variable domain is GAGVSQSPSNKVTEKGKDVELRCDPISGHTALYWYRQSLGQGLEFLIYFQGNSAPDKSGLPSDRFSAERTGGSVSTLTIQRTQQEDSAVYLCASSLKGQSDTEAFFGQGTRLTVV.

The V gene is TRBV5-4, the J gene TRBJ2-1, with D tentatively TRBD2 (6 bases). V was pared by 7 bases and J by 5 bases, with 19 bases between. Germline values: CDR1 SGHNT, CDR2 YYREEE (reference sequence). The CDR3 sequence is 15 residues long. CDR3 bases: TGTGCCAGCCGCCCTATCGCGGGACCCCACAATGAGCAGTTCTTC. As protein: CASRPIAGPHNEQFF.

This chain joins TRBV11-3 and TRBJ2-5; TRBD1 aligns across 7 bases. The CDR3 is 13 amino acids. Per germline, CDR1 SGHNT and CDR2 YENEEA. The CDR3 region is CASGKGAQETQYF. CDR3 bases: TGTGCTTCAGGAAAGGGGGCCCAAGAGACCCAGTACTTC.

As DNA, the CDR3 is TGTGCCAGCAGCTCCTCCAGGGGGATTAATGAAAAACTGTTTTTT. Translation gives CASSSSRGINEKLFF. V and J are TRBV5-4 and TRBJ1-4, with TRBD1 identical over 7 bases. Germline values: CDR1 SGHNT, CDR2 YYREEE (reference sequence). The CDR3 totals 15 residues. With V trimmed by 3 bases and J by 4 bases, 6 bases remained unmatched.

This clone has a handful of counts. The V gene is TRBV15, the J gene TRBJ1-2; D not certain. The germline V gene has CDR1 LNHNV and CDR2 YYDKDF (reference sequence). The V and J ends lost 0 bases and 0 bases respectively, with 14 bases between them. The CDR3 runs to 17 residues. CDR3 nucleotide sequence: TGTGCCACCAGCAGAGATAGAGGAGCTTCGGCTAACTATGGCTACACCTTC. Its translation: CATSRDRGASANYGYTF.

The chain has TRBV14 and TRBJ1-2; possibly TRBD1 for D (6 bases). The V gene's germline CDR1 is SGHDN and CDR2 FVKESK. Between the trimmed V and J ends, which lost 4 bases and 4 bases, there was a span of 16 bases. The CDR3 sequence is 15 residues long. In nucleotides, the CDR3 is TGTGCCAGCAGCCTAGGTCAGGGGTATAGCTATGGCTACACCTTC. Translated: CASSLGQGYSYGYTF.

V and J are TRBV4-1 and TRBJ1-2; D is unclear. This CDR3 has 15 amino acids. CDR1 is MGHRA, CDR2 YSYEKL, per germline. Trimming left V 1 base short and J 4 bases short, with 13 bases between. CDR3 loop: CASSQVSGRIYGYTF. In DNA form, the CDR3 reads TGCGCCAGCAGCCAAGTTTCGGGCCGCATCTATGGCTACACCTTC.

The chain recombines TRBV5-6 with TRBJ1-2, with unresolved D. Trimming took off 0 bases at V and 4 bases at J, with 13 bases between the two ends. The germline gives CDR1 SGHDT, CDR2 YYEEEE. This CDR3 contains 15 residues. CDR3 nucleotide sequence: TGTGCCAGCAGCTTGGATAGGGTTAAGGTCTATGGCTACACCTTC. It specifies CASSLDRVKVYGYTF.

The chain couples TRBV19 to TRBJ2-2, with 11 bases aligning to TRBD1. Trimming at V came to 3 bases and at J to 7 bases, leaving 4 bases not matched to a gene. The germline gives CDR1 LNHDA, CDR2 SQIVND (reference sequence). The CDR3 totals 15 residues. For the CDR3, the DNA is TGTGCCAGTAGTATTGGACAGGGGGCGCGCGGGGAGCTGTTTTTT. It yields the protein CASSIGQGARGELFF. Drawing the rest from reference TRBV19 and TRBJ2-2, the complete variable domain is DGGITQSPKYLFRKEGQNVTLSCEQNLNHDAMYWYRQDPGQGLRLIYYSQIVNDFQKGDIAEGYSVSREKKESFPLTVTSAQKNPTAFYLCASSIGQGARGELFFGEGSRLTVL.

The chain has TRBV7-9 and TRBJ2-1; 7 nucleotides agree with TRBD2. The ends lost 6 bases at V and 3 bases at J; junction bases unmatched: 8. The CDR3 is 15 amino acids. Germline CDR1 and CDR2: SEHNR and FQNEAQ (reference sequence). Here the CDR3 reads CASRSPGGSYNEQFF. The CDR3 nucleotides are TGTGCCAGCAGGTCTCCGGGGGGAAGCTACAATGAGCAGTTCTTC. Filled out from reference TRBV7-9 and TRBJ2-1, the complete variable domain reads DTGVSQNPRHKITKRGQNVTFRCDPISEHNRLYWYRQTLGQGPEFLTYFQNEAQLEKSRLLSDRFSAERPKGSFSTLEIQRTEQGDSAMYLCASRSPGGSYNEQFFGPGTRLTVL.

The chain employs TRBV6-4 and TRBJ2-3; D not resolved. Germline V gene sequence: CDR1 MRHNA, CDR2 SNTAGT. This CDR3 spans 16 amino acids. V gave up 0 bases and J gave up 0 bases, with 10 bases separating them. The CDR3 DNA reads as TGTGCCAGCAGTGACTCCGGGCGGCTTAGCACAGATACGCAGTATTTT. Translation gives CASSDSGRLSTDTQYF.

The rearrangement links TRBV5-4 to TRBJ1-1; no reliable D call. The germline V and J ends were trimmed by 5 bases and 1 base, with 12 bases remaining between them. CDR1 is SGHNT and CDR2 is YYREEE in the germline V gene (reference sequence). This CDR3 spans 14 amino acids. The CDR3 DNA reads as TGTGCCAGCAGACCCGAGAGAGGGAACACTGAAGCTTTCTTT. Translation: CASRPERGNTEAFF. The entire variable domain, with the rest obtained from reference TRBV5-4 and TRBJ1-1, is as follows: ETGVTQSPTHLIKTRGQQVTLRCSSQSGHNTVSWYQQALGQGPQFIFQYYREEENGRGNFPPRFSGLQFPNYSSELNVNALELDDSALYLCASRPERGNTEAFFGQGTRLTVV.

The V call is TRBV7-2, the J call TRBJ1-5, with 7 bases aligning to TRBD1. Germline V gene sequence: CDR1 SGHTA, CDR2 FQGNSA. With V trimmed by 4 bases and J by 2 bases, 5 bases remained unmatched. This CDR3 spans 15 amino acids. CDR3 nucleotide sequence: TGTGCCAGCAGCTCGAGGGGGCTTGGCAATCAGCCCCAGCATTTT. Translating gives CASSSRGLGNQPQHF.

The chain links TRBV10-2 to TRBJ2-7, with a weak D call TRBD2 (6 bases). V lost 6 bases and J lost 3, with 18 bases in between. Germline-derived CDR1 and CDR2 are WSHSY and SAAADI. The CDR3 totals 15 residues. CDR3 nucleotide sequence: TGCGCCAGCAGGTTCCTTCGGACGGACTACTACGAGCAGTACTTC. Translated: CASRFLRTDYYEQYF.

The chain is built from TRBV25-1 and TRBJ1-1, with D maybe TRBD1 (6 bases). CDR1 is MGHDK, CDR2 SYGVNS, per germline. The CDR3 consists of 14 residues. Trimming shortened V by 2 bases and J by 6 bases, and 13 bases separated the two germline ends. Here the CDR3 DNA reads TGTGCCAGCAGTGAACAGGGGCGGGTGGCTGAAGCTTTCTTT. Translated, it gives CASSEQGRVAEAFF.

The V and J genes are TRBV4-1 and TRBJ1-1; TRBD1 might be the D (5 bases). With 2 bases removed from V and 1 base from J, the gap between germline ends came to 14 bases. The CDR3 is 16 amino acids. Germline loops: CDR1 MGHRA, CDR2 YSYEKL. CDR3 nucleotides: TGCGCCAGCAGCCAACTTTCAGGGCGGGGGAACACTGAAGCTTTCTTT. Translation: CASSQLSGRGNTEAFF.

Here the CDR3 reads CASSLRTGKYNEQFF. CDR3 sequence (DNA): TGCGCCAGCAGCTTGAGGACAGGGAAATACAATGAGCAGTTCTTC. The chain uses TRBV5-1 and TRBJ2-1, with 8 bases identical to TRBD1. The CDR3 contains 15 residues. V shed 1 base, J shed 4 bases, and the junction held 4 bases outside the gene matches. Germline CDR1 SGHRS, CDR2 YFSETQ.

The chain employs TRBV9 and TRBJ2-5, with TRBD1 matching 7 bases. Germline-derived CDR1 and CDR2 are SGDLS and YYNGEE. The ends lost 7 bases at V and 2 bases at J; junction bases unmatched: 11. This CDR3 has 15 residues. The CDR3 DNA is TGTGCCAGCCCCTTTCTCAGGGGGTATCAAGAGACCCAGTACTTC. It yields the protein CASPFLRGYQETQYF.

This clone was seen just once. The chain carries TRBV27 and TRBJ1-2, with D possibly being TRBD1 (5 bases). CDR3 length: 17 residues. V lost 6 bases, J lost 5 bases, and 25 bases lay in between. Germline lookup yields CDR1 MNHEY and CDR2 SMNVEV (reference sequence). CDR3 in DNA: TGTGCCAGCAGCTTAAGGGACTCGGCCCGGGGGGGATATGGCTACACCTTC. This gives the protein CASSLRDSARGGYGYTF.

The chain is built from TRBV7-9 and TRBJ1-5, with 7 bases identical to TRBD1. The CDR3 contains 13 residues. The germline CDR1 and CDR2 sequences are SEHNR and FQNEAQ (reference sequence). V gave up 9 bases and J gave up 3 bases; unmatched junction bases: 5. CDR3 bases: TGTGCCAGGCGGGGACAGACCAATCAGCCCCAGCATTTT. As protein: CARRGQTNQPQHF.

The chain employs TRBV29-1 and TRBJ2-1; D gene unclear. Trimming took off 3 bases at V and 2 bases at J, with 11 bases between the two ends. From germline, CDR1 is SQVTM and CDR2 ANQGSEA. This CDR3 region has 14 residues. The DNA for the CDR3 is TGCAGCGTTGAGCGGTCACAAGCCTACAATGAGCAGTTCTTC. Translation gives CSVERSQAYNEQFF.

The V and J genes are TRBV5-4 and TRBJ2-1; 9 bases line up with TRBD2. The CDR3 covers 15 residues. Looked up from germline, CDR1 is SGHNT and CDR2 is YYREEE (reference sequence). V gave up 5 bases and J gave up 2 bases; unmatched junction bases: 5. This CDR3 is CASRRTSGPYNEQFF. The CDR3 nucleotides read TGTGCCAGCAGACGCACTAGCGGGCCCTACAATGAGCAGTTCTTC.